One sample yielded the 21 T cell receptor beta chains listed below, sequenced in a study of shared clonotypes between healthy human individuals. Sequencing was performed with immunoSEQ multiplex PCR; in TCRdb, only in-frame clones are kept and a portion is missing. The profile shows some 2 million clones, around 95% of them singletons. The source material was naive CD4+ T cells sorted from blood. The subset was: CD45RA+ positively selected. These receptors were obtained from a man between 18 and 29 years old in good health.

CDR3 region: CASSPRTERSGELFF. CDR3 nucleotide sequence: TGCGCCAGCAGCCCAAGGACAGAGCGGAGCGGGGAGCTGTTTTTT. This chain joins TRBV5-1 and TRBJ2-2; perhaps TRBD1 as D (6 bases). This CDR3 has 15 amino acids. In germline, CDR1 is SGHRS, CDR2 YFSETQ. V lost 4 bases and J 7 bases, leaving 17 bases between the germline ends.

Only one count was recorded for this clone. The chain carries TRBV7-9 and TRBJ2-2; 8 positions match TRBD1. V shed 1 base and J 8 bases; nucleotides not matched to a gene: 6. The CDR3 contains 15 residues. Germline CDR1 reads SEHNR; CDR2 reads FQNEAQ (reference sequence). The CDR3 is CASSLGRTGSGELFF. The DNA of the CDR3 is TGTGCCAGCAGCTTAGGGCGGACAGGGAGTGGGGAGCTGTTTTTT.

This clone was recorded once. The rearrangement uses TRBV9 and TRBJ1-1; D may be TRBD1 (6 bases). In germline, CDR1 is SGDLS, CDR2 YYNGEE. Between the trimmed V and J ends, which lost 2 bases and 2 bases, there was a span of 19 bases. This CDR3 contains 17 residues. Here the CDR3 DNA reads TGTGCCAGCAGCGTCGGATGGGGGATGACAGGAAACACTGAAGCTTTCTTT. This translates into CASSVGWGMTGNTEAFF.

V gene TRBV5-1 combines with J gene TRBJ2-7, with 10 nucleotides matching TRBD1. Trimming at V came to 4 bases and at J to 2 bases, leaving 6 bases not matched to a gene. Germline-derived CDR1 and CDR2 are SGHRS and YFSETQ. The CDR3 extends over 15 amino acids. This CDR3 reads CASSPGTGATYEQYF. CDR3 coding DNA: TGCGCCAGCAGCCCCGGGACAGGGGCAACCTACGAGCAGTACTTC.

The chain links TRBV30 to TRBJ2-1; 9 bases match TRBD1. The length of the CDR3 is 14 residues. The V gene's germline CDR1 is GTSNPN and CDR2 SVGIG (reference sequence). V lost 2 bases to trimming and J lost 7 bases; unmatched junction nucleotides: 6. DNA of the CDR3: TGTGCCTGGAGTACCGGGACAGGGTTTAATGAGCAGTTCTTC. This sequence encodes CAWSTGTGFNEQFF.

V gene TRBV5-1 combines with J gene TRBJ2-7; 11 positions agree with TRBD2. CDR3 length: 15 residues. Looked up from germline, CDR1 is SGHRS and CDR2 is YFSETQ. J lost 6 bases, V lost 5 bases, and 10 bases had no gene match. The chain's CDR3 is CASRPTSGSVGEQYF. Here the CDR3 DNA reads TGCGCCAGCAGACCCACTAGCGGGAGTGTCGGCGAGCAGTACTTC.

The chain has TRBV28 and TRBJ1-5; D uncertain. The V end lost 2 bases, the J end lost 2 bases, and 16 bases lay between the germline ends. Germline assignment: CDR1 MDHEN and CDR2 SYDVKM. The CDR3 has 17 amino acids. The DNA of the CDR3 is TGTGCCAGCAGTTTACCCCTACTCGCAGGTCGCAATCAGCCCCAGCATTTT. This gives the protein CASSLPLLAGRNQPQHF.

This chain links TRBV7-6 with TRBJ2-3; D ambiguous. Germline V CDR1 and CDR2: SGHVS, FNYEAQ. This CDR3 is 12 amino acids long. The V end lost 4 bases, the J end lost 9 bases, and 11 bases lay between the germline ends. In nucleotides, the CDR3 is TGTGCCAGCAGCTCCGCTTTGGACACGCAGTATTTT. As protein: CASSSALDTQYF.

This chain links TRBV25-1 with TRBJ1-2; no clear D gene. Germline CDR1 and CDR2: MGHDK and SYGVNS. CDR3 size: 14 residues. V dropped 2 bases and J dropped 4 bases, with 11 bases sitting between them. The CDR3 bases are TGTGCCAGCAGTGAAGAAGGGCCGACCTATGGCTACACCTTC. This codes for CASSEEGPTYGYTF.

This clone was observed once. The chain has TRBV11-3 and TRBJ2-2; tentative D call: TRBD1 (5 bases). This CDR3 is 13 amino acids long. V was clipped by 5 bases and J by 1 base, with 5 bases between them. The germline CDR1 and CDR2 sequences are SGHNT and YENEEA. CDR3 residues: CASSGQNTGELFF. The CDR3, as DNA: TGTGCCAGCAGCGGACAGAACACCGGGGAGCTGTTTTTT.

The V and J genes are TRBV28 and TRBJ2-5, with TRBD1 matching 12 bases. Germline loops: CDR1 MDHEN, CDR2 SYDVKM. Unmatched junction bases numbered 8, after V lost 4 bases and J lost 5 bases. The CDR3 is 16 residues long. The CDR3, as DNA: TGTGCCAGCAGTTCTTTAGGGACAGGGGGCATGGAGACCCAGTACTTC. The encoded protein is CASSSLGTGGMETQYF.

Of note for this clone: A much larger clone sits a single nucleotide away, making a read error possible. V is TRBV20-1 and J is TRBJ1-1; 9 bases are a match to TRBD1. The CDR3 covers 9 residues. CDR1 DFQATT and CDR2 SNEGSKA come from the germline V gene (reference sequence). The CDR3 region has the DNA TGCGGTGCAAGGACAGGGGACGACTTT. Translation: CGARTGDDF.

Of note for this clone: In the same sample, other DNA sequences code for this CDR3. The genes are TRBV6-1 and TRBJ2-7; TRBD1 matches 10 bases. CDR3 length equals 13 residues. Unmatched junction bases numbered 0, after V lost 4 bases and J lost 3 bases. Germline lookup yields CDR1 MNHNS and CDR2 SASEGT. The CDR3 DNA is TGTGCCAGCAGTGGGACAGGGGGCTACGAGCAGTACTTC. Translation gives CASSGTGGYEQYF.

Comment on this clone: The junction does not match germline at one end; this may be a read error. Other DNA sequences of this sample code for an identical CDR3. The chain uses TRBV5-1 and TRBJ2-1, with TRBD2 identical over 10 bases. The V gene's germline CDR1 is SGHRS and CDR2 YFSETQ. The length of the CDR3 is 15 residues. Here the CDR3 reads CASETGTSAHNEQFF. The CDR3 nucleotides read TGCGCCAGCGAAACCGGGACTAGCGCCCACAACGAGCAGTTCTTC.

This chain joins TRBV7-2 and TRBJ1-3, with 7 bases aligning to TRBD1. V was pared by 5 bases and J by 3 bases, with 13 bases of the junction left unmatched. The germline V gene encodes CDR1 SGHTA and CDR2 FQGNSA. The CDR3 runs to 17 residues. The chain's CDR3 is CASSLRTGRAGGNTIYF. The DNA for the CDR3 is TGTGCCAGCAGCCTAAGGACAGGCCGGGCGGGTGGAAACACCATATATTTT.

The gene calls are TRBV6-5 and TRBJ1-6, with D hard to call. The CDR3 loop spans 13 amino acids. Deletions cut 6 bases from V and 13 bases from J, with 16 bases between. Germline assignment: CDR1 MNHEY and CDR2 SVGAGI. The CDR3 coding sequence is TGTGCCAGCAGACGCCAGCCGTCAGGTCCCCTCCACTTT. This sequence encodes CASRRQPSGPLHF.

The chain employs TRBV30 and TRBJ1-5; D ambiguous. Between the trimmed V and J ends, which lost 2 bases and 0 bases, there was a span of 8 bases. Germline CDR1 reads GTSNPN; CDR2 reads SVGIG (reference sequence). The CDR3 covers 14 residues. CDR3 sequence: CAWSQGSSNQPQHF. The CDR3, as DNA: TGTGCCTGGAGTCAAGGGTCTAGCAATCAGCCCCAGCATTTT.

The CDR3 region is CAISESASGNTGELFF. In DNA, the CDR3 is TGTGCCATCAGTGAGTCGGCTAGCGGCAACACCGGGGAGCTGTTTTTT. The V call is TRBV10-3, the J call TRBJ2-2; 7 positions match TRBD2. The length of the CDR3 is 16 residues. The germline CDR1 and CDR2 sequences are ENHRY and SYGVKD. V was pared by 0 bases and J by 2 bases, with 3 bases of the junction left unmatched.

The V call is TRBV18, the J call TRBJ1-5, with D unclear. CDR1 and CDR2 (germline): KGHSH, LQKENI. Trimming shortened V by 0 bases and J by 1 base, and 13 bases separated the two germline ends. CDR3 length equals 17 residues. The CDR3 region is CASSPPKEGGSNQPQHF. CDR3 coding DNA: TGTGCCAGCTCACCACCAAAGGAGGGAGGAAGCAATCAGCCCCAGCATTTT.

In nucleotides, the CDR3 is TGTGCCAGCAGTTCTGACTGGGGCGGGCTAAATGAGCAGTTCTTC. It yields the protein CASSSDWGGLNEQFF. The J gene is TRBJ2-1, the V gene TRBV6-5; D possibly uses TRBD1 or TRBD2 (5 bases each). This CDR3 is 15 amino acids long. The germline CDR1 and CDR2 sequences are MNHEY and SVGAGI. Trimming stripped 4 bases from V and 7 bases from J, with 17 bases between.

The chain carries TRBV18 and TRBJ2-1; either TRBD1 or TRBD2 may supply D (6 bases each). The CDR3 has 14 amino acids. V was clipped by 8 bases and J by 9 bases, with 20 bases between them. CDR1 is KGHSH, CDR2 LQKENI, per germline. CDR3 DNA: TGTGCCAGCGCCGGAGGGGGTACATATGTTGAGCAGTTCTTC. Protein sequence: CASAGGGTYVEQFF.